The sequence of this T cell receptor beta chain was determined in a study of blood T cells in healthy people across ages. CDR3 length: 17 amino acids. The J segment lost 3 bases and the V segment lost 5 bases, leaving 12 bases of the junction unmatched. Germline assignment: CDR1 MDHEN and CDR2 SYDVKM. This clonotype has just a few counts. The authors ran a second PCR of about 6 to 12 cycles using a sample-barcoded 5' primer and a J-beta primer mix. MiXCR, applied by TCRdb to the 5' RACE reads, yields one record per CDR3 protein. The data contain some 1.5 million distinct CDR3 sequences, over 25% of them singletons.

The V gene is TRBV28, the J gene TRBJ1-4; 7 bases align to TRBD1. Sequencing was carried out using blood. The origin of this receptor is a woman in her 30s in good health. The CDR3 sequence: CASSPHTVQGPNEKLFF. For the CDR3, the DNA is TGTGCCAGCAGTCCCCATACCGTACAGGGGCCTAATGAAAAACTGTTTTTT.